Below are 29 T cell receptor beta chains sequenced from a single sample in a study of T cells in localized non-small cell lung cancer. Repertoires were generated with immunoSEQ multiplex PCR, while TCRdb's copy carries only in-frame clones and drops some. The repertoire consists of approximately 70,000 clones, with 70% to 90% occurring once and the leading ten covering less than 25%. Sequenced material: peripheral blood, taken before any cancer treatment. The receptors come from a male donor aged 60 or over with stage III squamous cell lung carcinoma.

The V and J genes are TRBV5-6 and TRBJ1-6; 7 bases line up with TRBD1. V was pared by 3 bases and J by 5 bases, with 5 bases of the junction left unmatched. This CDR3 spans 15 amino acids. Germline assignment: CDR1 SGHDT and CDR2 YYEEEE. DNA for the CDR3: TGTGCCAGCAGCTCGGGGACAGCAGATAATTCACCCCTCCACTTT. Translating gives CASSSGTADNSPLHF.

This rearrangement joins TRBV6-6 to TRBJ1-2; 7 bases map to TRBD1. Germline V gene sequence: CDR1 MNHNY, CDR2 SVGAGI (reference sequence). This CDR3 region has 13 residues. The J segment lost 3 bases and the V segment lost 10 bases, leaving 8 bases of the junction unmatched. CDR3 sequence reads: CATGEGADYGYTF. The CDR3 DNA sequence: TGTGCCACCGGGGAGGGGGCGGACTATGGCTACACCTTC.

V usage is TRBV4-2 and J usage is TRBJ1-6, with D possibly matching TRBD1 (5 bases). Trimming left V 5 bases short and J 8 bases short, with 13 bases between. The germline V gene encodes CDR1 LGHNA and CDR2 YNFKEQ. The CDR3 sequence is 14 residues long. CDR3 sequence reads: CASSLGQGDSPLHF. CDR3 in DNA: TGTGCCAGCAGCTTGGGGCAGGGCGATTCACCCCTCCACTTT.

The rearrangement uses TRBV12-5 and TRBJ2-1; TRBD1 is a possible D gene (6 bases). The germline V and J ends were trimmed by 6 bases and 9 bases, with 9 bases remaining between them. CDR3 size: 11 residues. CDR1 and CDR2 from the germline V gene are LGHNT and FRNRAP. For the CDR3, the DNA is TGTGCTAGTGGCCGACAGGTTGAGCAGTTCTTC. Translation gives CASGRQVEQFF.

The rearrangement joins TRBV30 to TRBJ1-4; 8 bases agree with TRBD1. Germline V gene data show CDR1 as GTSNPN and CDR2 as SVGIG (reference sequence). Trimming removed 6 bases from V and 8 bases from J; junction bases left unmatched: 8. The length of the CDR3 is 13 residues. CDR3 DNA: TGTGCCTGCGGACAGGGCGGGGACGAAAAACTGTTTTTT. It translates to CACGQGGDEKLFF.

The chain couples TRBV20-1 to TRBJ2-1, with D possibly TRBD2 on 5 matching bases. Between the trimmed V and J ends, which lost 3 bases and 10 bases, there was a span of 10 bases. Germline V gene data show CDR1 as DFQATT and CDR2 as SNEGSKA (reference sequence). CDR3 size: 11 residues. This chain's CDR3 is CSASELDEQFF. The CDR3 region has the DNA TGCAGTGCTAGTGAACTAGACGAGCAGTTCTTC.

This clone was picked up one time. The chain combines TRBV5-1 with TRBJ2-1, with D perhaps matching TRBD1 (6 bases). Germline V CDR1 and CDR2: SGHRS, YFSETQ. CDR3 length equals 15 residues. The ends were cut back, 4 bases at V and 3 bases at J, with 14 bases in the middle. CDR3 bases: TGCGCCAGCAGCCTACATTCAGGGGACTACAATGAGCAGTTCTTC. Amino acids: CASSLHSGDYNEQFF.

The chain carries TRBV18 and TRBJ2-3; maybe TRBD1 (6 bases). Germline CDR1 is KGHSH and CDR2 is LQKENI. V was clipped by 5 bases and J by 2 bases, with 23 bases between them. This CDR3 is 18 amino acids long. In DNA form, the CDR3 reads TGTGCCAGCTCATCCGCAGGACAGCTGAGTCTTATCACAGATACGCAGTATTTT. Amino acid sequence: CASSSAGQLSLITDTQYF.

This clone has a single count. The V and J genes are TRBV18 and TRBJ1-1, with no clear D. Germline CDR1 reads KGHSH; CDR2 reads LQKENI. V gave up 5 bases and J gave up 2 bases, with 9 bases separating them. This CDR3 contains 13 residues. In nucleotides, the CDR3 is TGTGCCAGCTCAGACGACACCAACACTGAAGCTTTCTTT. As protein: CASSDDTNTEAFF. The full variable domain, in which reference TRBV18 and TRBJ1-1 provide the parts outside the CDR3, is NAGVMQNPRHLVRRRGQEARLRCSPMKGHSHVYWYRQLPEEGLKFMVYLQKENIIDESGMPKERFSAEFPKEGPSILRIQQVVRGDSAAYFCASSDDTNTEAFFGQGTRLTVV.

The J gene is TRBJ2-5, the V gene TRBV7-2; 8 bases match TRBD1. V was pared by 5 bases and J by 5 bases, with 7 bases of the junction left unmatched. The CDR3 has 14 residues. Germline V gene data show CDR1 as SGHTA and CDR2 as FQGNSA. Written as DNA, the CDR3 is TGTGCCAGCAGCCCGACAGGGGTACGGGAGACCCAGTACTTC. This codes for CASSPTGVRETQYF.

The rearrangement links TRBV4-2 to TRBJ2-5; D is ambiguous. The CDR3 loop spans 13 amino acids. The V end was cut by 2 bases, the J end by 2 bases, with 6 bases between. In germline, CDR1 is LGHNA, CDR2 YNFKEQ. CDR3 protein: CASSQYQQETQYF. CDR3 in DNA: TGTGCCAGCAGCCAATACCAGCAAGAGACCCAGTACTTC.

The chain carries TRBV14 and TRBJ2-1; D is tentatively TRBD1 or TRBD2 (6 bases each). The CDR3 totals 17 residues. V was cut by 0 bases and J by 4 bases, with 16 bases left in between. CDR1 and CDR2 (germline): SGHDN, FVKESK. The DNA of the CDR3 is TGTGCCAGCAGCCAAGATAACCGGGGGCGGCGATACAATGAGCAGTTCTTC. This translates into CASSQDNRGRRYNEQFF.

The chain is built from TRBV7-3 and TRBJ2-1; D is perhaps TRBD1 or TRBD2 (6 bases each). Trimming cost V 3 bases and J 7 bases, with 16 bases left between them. Germline V CDR1 and CDR2: SGHTA, FQGTGA. The CDR3 spans 15 residues. The CDR3: CASSLFGGPGNEQFF. In DNA form, the CDR3 reads TGTGCCAGCAGCTTGTTCGGGGGCCCGGGGAATGAGCAGTTCTTC.

The rearrangement joins TRBV27 to TRBJ2-6; D call uncertain. The CDR3 length is 18 residues. The V end was cut by 2 bases, the J end by 2 bases, with 16 bases between. The V gene's germline CDR1 is MNHEY and CDR2 SMNVEV (reference sequence). The chain's CDR3 is CASSLSLQPRAGANVLTF. The CDR3 DNA sequence: TGTGCCAGCAGTTTAAGTCTCCAGCCTAGGGCTGGGGCCAACGTCCTGACTTTC.

This clone was detected a few times. The rearrangement joins TRBV19 to TRBJ1-5; D perhaps matches TRBD1 (5 bases). Germline V lookup: CDR1 LNHDA, CDR2 SQIVND (reference sequence). This CDR3 has 16 amino acids. V lost 4 bases and J 7 bases, leaving 20 bases between the germline ends. The CDR3 region has the DNA TGTGCCAGTAGTACAGGGAAAGACAGCCTCGGGCAGCCCCAGCATTTT. Residues: CASSTGKDSLGQPQHF. The whole variable domain, remainder taken from reference TRBV19 and TRBJ1-5, is DGGITQSPKYLFRKEGQNVTLSCEQNLNHDAMYWYRQDPGQGLRLIYYSQIVNDFQKGDIAEGYSVSREKKESFPLTVTSAQKNPTAFYLCASSTGKDSLGQPQHFGDGTRLSIL.

The rearrangement links TRBV5-1 to TRBJ2-7; maybe TRBD2 (6 bases). V lost 7 bases to trimming and J lost 6 bases, with 14 bases between them. The CDR3 consists of 12 residues. From germline, CDR1 is SGHRS and CDR2 YFSETQ. The DNA for the CDR3 is TGCGCCAGCCGTGATACGGAGGGCGAGCAGTACTTC. This sequence encodes CASRDTEGEQYF.

The chain combines TRBV5-1 with TRBJ2-6, with 7 bases lining up with TRBD2. V lost 4 bases and J lost 1; bases outside the gene matches: 2. CDR3 length equals 15 residues. Looked up from germline, CDR1 is SGHRS and CDR2 is YFSETQ. CDR3 bases: TGCGCCAGCAGCACGGGGGGATCTGGGGCCAACGTCCTGACTTTC. It specifies CASSTGGSGANVLTF.

This chain joins TRBV27 and TRBJ2-7; 7 bases align to TRBD1. Germline V gives CDR1 MNHEY, CDR2 SMNVEV (reference sequence). This CDR3 has 15 amino acids. J lost 4 bases, V lost 8 bases, and 14 bases had no gene match. CDR3 DNA sequence: TGTGCCAGCTTCCACTTTGCGGGCAGGGGGTACGAGCAGTACTTC. Protein: CASFHFAGRGYEQYF.

The chain couples TRBV5-1 to TRBJ2-4, with TRBD1 matching over 12 bases. V dropped 4 bases and J dropped 7; count of bases not matched to a gene: 3. The CDR3 spans 14 residues. The germline CDR1 and CDR2 sequences are SGHRS and YFSETQ. CDR3 sequence: CASSMGQGANIQYF. The CDR3 coding sequence is TGCGCCAGCAGCATGGGACAGGGGGCTAACATTCAGTACTTC.

There are a few counts of this clone. The chain has TRBV30 and TRBJ1-5; D uncertain. This CDR3 comprises 15 residues. The germline V gene encodes CDR1 GTSNPN and CDR2 SVGIG (reference sequence). The V and J ends lost 2 bases and 2 bases respectively, with 13 bases between them. CDR3 sequence reads: CAWSWAGFGNQPQHF. CDR3 DNA sequence: TGTGCCTGGAGTTGGGCCGGGTTCGGCAATCAGCCCCAGCATTTT. The entire variable domain, with the rest obtained from reference TRBV30 and TRBJ1-5, is as follows: SQTIHQWPATLVQPVGSPLSLECTVEGTSNPNLYWYRQAAGRGLQLLFYSVGIGQISSEVPQNLSASRPQDRQFILSSKKLLLSDSGFYLCAWSWAGFGNQPQHFGDGTRLSIL.

The chain combines TRBV7-9 with TRBJ1-2; D gene unclear. Germline V CDR1 and CDR2: SEHNR, FQNEAQ (reference sequence). CDR3 length: 16 amino acids. Trimming shortened V by 1 base and J by 5 bases, and 17 bases separated the two germline ends. The CDR3 region has the DNA TGTGCCAGCAGCTTAGGGGGTAACGTGGGTCAGTATGGCTACACCTTC. The encoded protein is CASSLGGNVGQYGYTF.

The gene calls are TRBV12-5 and TRBJ1-2; 7 positions match TRBD1. Germline loops: CDR1 LGHNT, CDR2 FRNRAP. The CDR3 has 16 amino acids. The trim removed 1 base at V and 4 bases at J, leaving 9 bases unmatched. The CDR3 DNA reads TGTGCTAGTGGTTTGGCCGGACAGGCCCAGACCTATGGCTACACCTTC. Translation: CASGLAGQAQTYGYTF.

The chain links TRBV9 to TRBJ2-1; possibly TRBD2 for D (7 bases). Germline CDR1 is SGDLS and CDR2 is YYNGEE. CDR3 length: 16 amino acids. Trimming pared 0 bases from V and 8 bases from J, leaving 18 bases between. Here the CDR3 DNA reads TGTGCCAGCAGCGTAGAGGTGGGGGGGCCCTGGGATGAGCAGTTCTTC. This gives the protein CASSVEVGGPWDEQFF.

This clone was observed a handful of times. V usage is TRBV6-5 and J usage is TRBJ2-1, with unresolved D. V dropped 0 bases and J dropped 10 bases, with 10 bases sitting between them. CDR1 is MNHEY and CDR2 is SVGAGI in the germline V gene. The CDR3 consists of 13 residues. CDR3 region: CASSYSQRQEQFF. The CDR3 coding sequence is TGTGCCAGCAGTTACTCCCAAAGACAAGAGCAGTTCTTC.

This clone was observed once. J is TRBJ1-5 and V is TRBV7-2; unclear D gene. The V end lost 1 base, the J end lost 4 bases, and 11 bases lay between the germline ends. This CDR3 spans 15 amino acids. Germline V gives CDR1 SGHTA, CDR2 FQGNSA. The CDR3 DNA is TGTGCCAGCAGCTTAGAAGGACTTGCAAATCAGCCCCAGCATTTT. Its translation is CASSLEGLANQPQHF.

This clone was observed a handful of times. V gene TRBV6-5 combines with J gene TRBJ1-1; 10 nucleotides align to TRBD1. CDR3 length equals 13 residues. V lost 4 bases, J lost 5 bases, and 1 base stayed unmatched. The germline V gene has CDR1 MNHEY and CDR2 SVGAGI. The CDR3: CASSLGQGTEAFF. The CDR3 DNA reads as TGTGCCAGCAGTTTGGGACAGGGGACTGAAGCTTTCTTT.

This clone appeared a few times. The chain recombines TRBV6-1 with TRBJ1-1; no clear D. The CDR3 runs 12 residues. V gave up 7 bases and J gave up 2 bases, with 8 bases separating them. Per germline, CDR1 MNHNS and CDR2 SASEGT. The CDR3 region is CASNRENTEAFF. The DNA of the CDR3 is TGTGCCAGCAATCGGGAAAACACTGAAGCTTTCTTT.

This chain uses TRBV7-2 with TRBJ1-1; 8 nucleotides match TRBD1. From germline, CDR1 is SGHTA and CDR2 FQGNSA. V shed 3 bases and J 4 bases; nucleotides not matched to a gene: 4. The CDR3 sequence is 14 residues long. DNA for the CDR3: TGTGCCAGCAGCTTGGACAGGGTGGGCACTGAAGCTTTCTTT. This sequence encodes CASSLDRVGTEAFF.

The V gene is TRBV19, the J gene TRBJ1-4, with TRBD1 as a possible D gene (5 bases). Trimming shortened V by 7 bases and J by 6 bases, and 9 bases separated the two germline ends. The germline CDR1 and CDR2 sequences are LNHDA and SQIVND (reference sequence). There are 12 residues in the CDR3. The CDR3 here is CASKRRDEKLFF. The CDR3 DNA reads as TGTGCCAGTAAACGCAGGGATGAAAAACTGTTTTTT.